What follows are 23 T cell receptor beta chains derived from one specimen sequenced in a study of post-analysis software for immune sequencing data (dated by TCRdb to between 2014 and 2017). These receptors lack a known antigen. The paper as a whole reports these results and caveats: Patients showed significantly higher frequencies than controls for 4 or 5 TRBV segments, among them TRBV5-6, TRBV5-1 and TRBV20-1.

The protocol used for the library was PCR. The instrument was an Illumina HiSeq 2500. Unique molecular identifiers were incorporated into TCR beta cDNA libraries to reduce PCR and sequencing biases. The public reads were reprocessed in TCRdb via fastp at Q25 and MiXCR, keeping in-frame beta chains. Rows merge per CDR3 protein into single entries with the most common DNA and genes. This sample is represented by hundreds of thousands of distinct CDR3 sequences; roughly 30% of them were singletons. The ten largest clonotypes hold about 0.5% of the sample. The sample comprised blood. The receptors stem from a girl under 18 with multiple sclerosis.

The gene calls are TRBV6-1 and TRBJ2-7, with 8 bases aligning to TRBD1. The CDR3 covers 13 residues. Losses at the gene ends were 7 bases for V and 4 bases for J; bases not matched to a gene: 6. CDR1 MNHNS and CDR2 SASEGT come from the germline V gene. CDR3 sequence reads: CASISGGRYEQYF. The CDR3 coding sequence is TGTGCCAGCATCTCAGGGGGCAGGTACGAGCAGTACTTC.

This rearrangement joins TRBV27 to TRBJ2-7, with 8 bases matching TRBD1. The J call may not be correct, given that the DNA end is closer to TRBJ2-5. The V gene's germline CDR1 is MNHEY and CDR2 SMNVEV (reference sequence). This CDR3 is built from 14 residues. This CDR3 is CASSSYRGVETQYF. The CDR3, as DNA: TGTGCCAGCAGTTCGTACAGGGGGGTGGAGACCCAGTACTTC.

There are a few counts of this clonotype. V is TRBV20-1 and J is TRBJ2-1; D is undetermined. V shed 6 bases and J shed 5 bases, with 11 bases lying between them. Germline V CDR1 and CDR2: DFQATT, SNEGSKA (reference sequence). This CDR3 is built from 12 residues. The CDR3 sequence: CSARRANNEQFF. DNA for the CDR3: TGCAGTGCCCGCCGGGCGAACAATGAGCAGTTCTTC.

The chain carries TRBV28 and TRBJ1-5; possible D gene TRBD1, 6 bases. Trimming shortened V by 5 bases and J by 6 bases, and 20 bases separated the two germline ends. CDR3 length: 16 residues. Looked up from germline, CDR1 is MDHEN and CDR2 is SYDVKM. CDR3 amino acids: CASSPPGGLGGQPQHF. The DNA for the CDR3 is TGTGCCAGCAGTCCACCGGGGGGGCTTGGGGGTCAGCCCCAGCATTTT.

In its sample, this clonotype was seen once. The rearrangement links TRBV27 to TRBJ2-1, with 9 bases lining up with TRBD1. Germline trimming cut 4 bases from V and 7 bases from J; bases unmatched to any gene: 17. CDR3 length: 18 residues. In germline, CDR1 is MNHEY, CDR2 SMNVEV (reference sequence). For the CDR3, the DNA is TGTGCCAGCAGTTCATATGACCCCGGGACAGGGCCGGGGAATGAGCAGTTCTTC. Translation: CASSSYDPGTGPGNEQFF.

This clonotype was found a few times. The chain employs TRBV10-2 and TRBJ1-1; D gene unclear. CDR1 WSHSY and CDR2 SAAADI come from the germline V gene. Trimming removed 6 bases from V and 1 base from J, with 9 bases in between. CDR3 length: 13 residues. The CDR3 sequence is CASRGGWNTEAFF. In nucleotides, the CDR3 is TGCGCCAGCAGGGGAGGTTGGAACACTGAAGCTTTCTTT.

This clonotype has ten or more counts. CDR3 protein: CASSLRGNQPQHF. The CDR3, as DNA: TGTGCCAGCAGCCTCAGGGGGAACCAGCCCCAGCATTTT. The chain links TRBV7-2 to TRBJ1-5; 7 nucleotides match TRBD1. With V trimmed by 5 bases and J by 7 bases, 5 bases remained unmatched. Per the germline V gene, CDR1 is SGHTA and CDR2 is FQGNSA. The CDR3 runs to 13 residues.

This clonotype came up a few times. DNA for the CDR3: TGCAGTGCCAGGACAGGGGGCGGAAGCAATCAGCCCCAGCATTTT. It is translated as CSARTGGGSNQPQHF. J is TRBJ1-5 and V is TRBV20-1; TRBD1 aligns across 11 bases. The length of the CDR3 is 15 residues. Germline V gene data show CDR1 as DFQATT and CDR2 as SNEGSKA (reference sequence). The trim removed 6 bases at V and 1 base at J, leaving 5 bases unmatched.

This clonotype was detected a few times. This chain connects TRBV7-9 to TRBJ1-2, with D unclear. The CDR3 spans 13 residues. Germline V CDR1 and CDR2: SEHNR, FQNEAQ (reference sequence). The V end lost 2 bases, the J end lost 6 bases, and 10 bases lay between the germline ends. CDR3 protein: CASSLFTEHGYTF. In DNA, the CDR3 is TGTGCCAGCAGCTTATTCACAGAGCATGGCTACACCTTC.

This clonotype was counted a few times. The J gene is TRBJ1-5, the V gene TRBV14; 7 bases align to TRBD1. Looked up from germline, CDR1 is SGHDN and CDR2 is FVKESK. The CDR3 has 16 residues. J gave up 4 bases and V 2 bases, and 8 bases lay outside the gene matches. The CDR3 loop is CASSQRQGDSNQPQHF. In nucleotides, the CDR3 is TGTGCCAGCAGCCAACGACAGGGTGACTCTAATCAGCCCCAGCATTTT.

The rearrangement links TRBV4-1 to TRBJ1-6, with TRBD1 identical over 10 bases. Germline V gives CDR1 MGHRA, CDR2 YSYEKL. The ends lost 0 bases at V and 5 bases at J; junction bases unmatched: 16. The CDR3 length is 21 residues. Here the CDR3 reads CASSQESWDRGRLKDNSPLHF. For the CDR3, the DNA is TGCGCCAGCAGCCAAGAGTCTTGGGACAGGGGACGACTAAAGGATAATTCACCCCTCCACTTT.

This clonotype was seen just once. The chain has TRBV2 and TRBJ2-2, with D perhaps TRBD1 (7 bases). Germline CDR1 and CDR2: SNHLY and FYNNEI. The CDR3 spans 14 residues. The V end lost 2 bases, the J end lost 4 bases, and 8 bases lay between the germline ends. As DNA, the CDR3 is TGTGCCAGCAGTGAACAGGGGGGCACCGGGGAGCTGTTTTTT. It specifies CASSEQGGTGELFF.

CDR3 amino acids: CASSPPVWAPQETQYF. CDR3 DNA sequence: TGTGCCAGCAGCCCCCCCGTCTGGGCGCCCCAGGAGACCCAGTACTTC. J is TRBJ2-5 and V is TRBV7-9; D remains unclear. Germline V CDR1 and CDR2: SEHNR, FQNEAQ (reference sequence). Trimming pared 5 bases from V and 5 bases from J, leaving 21 bases between. This CDR3 has 16 residues. Combining the CDR3 with reference TRBV7-9 and TRBJ2-5 gives the whole variable domain DTGVSQNPRHKITKRGQNVTFRCDPISEHNRLYWYRQTLGQGPEFLTYFQNEAQLEKSRLLSDRFSAERPKGSFSTLEIQRTEQGDSAMYLCASSPPVWAPQETQYFGPGTRLLVL.

The CDR3 nucleotides read TGTGCCAGCAGTCGTGGCACCCAAGAACACTATGGCTACACCTTC. It translates to CASSRGTQEHYGYTF. The chain uses TRBV3-1 and TRBJ1-2, with D unresolved. The CDR3 has 15 amino acids. CDR1 LGHDT and CDR2 YNNKEL come from the germline V gene (reference sequence). Trimming removed 6 bases at V and 3 bases at J, with 17 bases between.

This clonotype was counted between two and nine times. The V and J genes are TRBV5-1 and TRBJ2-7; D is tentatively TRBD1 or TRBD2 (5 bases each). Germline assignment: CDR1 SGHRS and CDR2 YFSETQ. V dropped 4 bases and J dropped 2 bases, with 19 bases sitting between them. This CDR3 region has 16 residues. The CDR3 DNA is TGCGCCAGCAGCCGACCTTGGGACCCACGGACCTACGAGCAGTACTTC. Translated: CASSRPWDPRTYEQYF.

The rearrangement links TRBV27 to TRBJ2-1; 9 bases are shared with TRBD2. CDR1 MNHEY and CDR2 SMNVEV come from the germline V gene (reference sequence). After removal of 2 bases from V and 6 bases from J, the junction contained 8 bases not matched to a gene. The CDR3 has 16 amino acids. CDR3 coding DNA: TGTGCCAGCAGTTTAATATCTACTAGCGGGCCCAATGAGCAGTTCTTC. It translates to CASSLISTSGPNEQFF.

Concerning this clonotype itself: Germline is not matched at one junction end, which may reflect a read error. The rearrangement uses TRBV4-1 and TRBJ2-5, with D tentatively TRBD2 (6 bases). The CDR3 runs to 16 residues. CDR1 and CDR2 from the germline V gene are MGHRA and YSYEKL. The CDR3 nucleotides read TGCGCCAGCACCCCGTTTGTTGTTGGGGGGATCGAGACCCAGTGCTTC. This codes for CASTPFVVGGIETQCF.

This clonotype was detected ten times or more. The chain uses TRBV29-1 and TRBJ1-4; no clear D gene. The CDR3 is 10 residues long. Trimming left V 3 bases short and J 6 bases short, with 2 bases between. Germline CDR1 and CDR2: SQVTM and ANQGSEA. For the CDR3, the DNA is TGCAGCGTTGAGGATGAAAAACTGTTTTTT. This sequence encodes CSVEDEKLFF. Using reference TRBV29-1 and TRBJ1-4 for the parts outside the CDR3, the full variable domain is SAVISQKPSRDICQRGTSLTIQCQVDSQVTMMFWYRQQPGQSLTLIATANQGSEATYESGFVIDKFPISRPNLTFSTLTVSNMSPEDSSIYLCSVEDEKLFFGSGTQLSVL.

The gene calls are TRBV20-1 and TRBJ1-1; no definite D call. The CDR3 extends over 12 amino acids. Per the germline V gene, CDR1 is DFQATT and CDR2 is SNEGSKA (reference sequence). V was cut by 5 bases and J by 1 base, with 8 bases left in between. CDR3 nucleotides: TGCAGTGCTTTGACACCGAACACTGAAGCTTTCTTT. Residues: CSALTPNTEAFF.

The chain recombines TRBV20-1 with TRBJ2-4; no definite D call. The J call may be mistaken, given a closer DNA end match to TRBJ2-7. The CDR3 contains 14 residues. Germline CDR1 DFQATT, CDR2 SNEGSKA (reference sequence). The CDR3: CSAERPYRSGEQYF. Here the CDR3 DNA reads TGCAGTGCTGAAAGGCCCTACCGGAGTGGCGAGCAGTACTTC.

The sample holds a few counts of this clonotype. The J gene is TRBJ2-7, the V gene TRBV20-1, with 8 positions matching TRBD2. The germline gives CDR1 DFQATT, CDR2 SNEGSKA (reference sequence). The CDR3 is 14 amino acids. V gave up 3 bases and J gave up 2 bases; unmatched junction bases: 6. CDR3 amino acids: CSASMGLGPYEQYF. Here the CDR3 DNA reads TGCAGTGCTAGTATGGGACTAGGACCCTACGAGCAGTACTTC.

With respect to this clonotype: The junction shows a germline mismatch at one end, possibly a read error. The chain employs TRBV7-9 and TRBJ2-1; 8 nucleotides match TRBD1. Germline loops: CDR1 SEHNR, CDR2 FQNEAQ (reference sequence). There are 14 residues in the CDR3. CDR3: CASSTGQVYDEQFF. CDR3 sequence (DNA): TGTGCCAGCAGCACGGGACAGGTCTACGATGAGCAGTTCTTC.

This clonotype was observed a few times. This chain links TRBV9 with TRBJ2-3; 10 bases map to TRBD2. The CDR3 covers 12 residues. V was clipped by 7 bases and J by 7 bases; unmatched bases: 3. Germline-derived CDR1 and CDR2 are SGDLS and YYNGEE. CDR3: CASASGGNTQYF. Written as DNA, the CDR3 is TGTGCCAGCGCTAGCGGGGGAAATACGCAGTATTTT.